This paragraph covers one TCR beta chain sequence. The antigen is unknown. The data belong to a study of cytomegalovirus exposure and HLA in healthy donors. Points from the study as a whole: In a later analysis, TCR beta V- and J-gene trimming was associated with a missense DCLRE1C variant.

It was with 60 Vbeta and 13 Jbeta primers that the PCR ran. Some clones are missing from TCRdb's copy, which holds only in-frame ones; the method was immunoSEQ multiplex PCR. The sample holds tens of thousands of clones, roughly two thirds seen once. The CDR3 extends over 15 amino acids. From germline, CDR1 is SGHTA and CDR2 FQGTGA. The ends lost 4 bases at V and 4 bases at J; junction bases unmatched: 5. The J gene is TRBJ2-3, the V gene TRBV7-3, with TRBD2 identical over 10 bases. The sequenced sample was PBMCs. This clonotype was sampled from a woman aged 45 to 65 in good health and CMV-seropositive. In nucleotides, the CDR3 is TGTGCCAGCAGCTCCATAGCGGGAGGATCAGATACGCAGTATTTT. Translating gives CASSSIAGGSDTQYF.